This TCR beta chain was sequenced during a study of CD8+ T cells in alopecia areata. Extraction of RNA preceded its reverse transcription into cDNA, which served as the sequencing template. Profiled with immunoSEQ multiplex PCR; TCRdb holds only in-frame clones, not every one. This table holds about 180,000 clones, about 72% found once. This TCR came from a human donor with alopecia areata. The sample here was CD8+ T cells sorted from blood, taken at week 0.

In DNA form, the CDR3 reads TGTGCCAGCAGCTTAGGCGGGGGGTTGTACGAGCAGTACTTC. This translates into CASSLGGGLYEQYF. J is TRBJ2-7 and V is TRBV7-9, with 8 bases aligning to TRBD2. This CDR3 is built from 14 residues. Germline trimming cut 1 base from V and 4 bases from J; bases unmatched to any gene: 3. CDR1 is SEHNR and CDR2 is FQNEAQ in the germline V gene (reference sequence). The whole variable domain, filled in from reference TRBV7-9 and TRBJ2-7, reads DTGVSQNPRHKITKRGQNVTFRCDPISEHNRLYWYRQTLGQGPEFLTYFQNEAQLEKSRLLSDRFSAERPKGSFSTLEIQRTEQGDSAMYLCASSLGGGLYEQYFGPGTRLTVT.